This T cell receptor (beta chain) was retrieved from a study of blood T cell repertoires in COVID-19. About the research overall: The United States, Italy and Spain were the sources of the acute and convalescent COVID-19 samples.

Profiling relied on immunoSEQ multiplex PCR, and the TCRdb table lists in-frame clones only, not all of them. The sample includes approximately 130,000 clones, 88% of them seen just once. The CDR3 runs to 15 residues. Trimming cost V 9 bases and J 4 bases; bases outside gene matches: 10. Germline CDR1 reads LNHDA; CDR2 reads SQIVND (reference sequence). The receptor's source is a man aged 50 to 59 with acute or convalescent COVID-19. The V call is TRBV19, the J call TRBJ1-3, with 9 positions matching TRBD1. Sequenced sample: peripheral blood. CDR3 nucleotide sequence: TGTGCCAGCAAAACCGGGACAGGGTTCGGAAACACCATATATTTT. Translated: CASKTGTGFGNTIYF. Supplemented by reference TRBV19 and TRBJ1-3, the full variable domain reads DGGITQSPKYLFRKEGQNVTLSCEQNLNHDAMYWYRQDPGQGLRLIYYSQIVNDFQKGDIAEGYSVSREKKESFPLTVTSAQKNPTAFYLCASKTGTGFGNTIYFGEGSWLTVV.